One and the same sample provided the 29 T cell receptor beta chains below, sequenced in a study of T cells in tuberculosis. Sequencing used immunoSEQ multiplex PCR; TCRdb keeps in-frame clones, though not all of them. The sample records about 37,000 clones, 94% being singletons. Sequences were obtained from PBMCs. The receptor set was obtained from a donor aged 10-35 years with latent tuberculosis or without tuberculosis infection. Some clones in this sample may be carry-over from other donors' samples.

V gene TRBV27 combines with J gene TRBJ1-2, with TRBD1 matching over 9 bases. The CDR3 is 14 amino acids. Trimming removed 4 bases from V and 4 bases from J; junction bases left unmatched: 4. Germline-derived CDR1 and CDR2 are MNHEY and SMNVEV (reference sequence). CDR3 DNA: TGTGCCAGCAGTTCGGGACAGGGATTCTATGGCTACACCTTC. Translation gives CASSSGQGFYGYTF.

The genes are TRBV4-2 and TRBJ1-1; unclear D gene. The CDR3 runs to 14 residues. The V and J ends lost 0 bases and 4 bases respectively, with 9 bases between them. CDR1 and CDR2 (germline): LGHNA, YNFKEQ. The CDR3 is CASSQDLQVTEAFF. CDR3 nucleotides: TGTGCCAGCAGCCAAGATTTGCAGGTCACTGAAGCTTTCTTT.

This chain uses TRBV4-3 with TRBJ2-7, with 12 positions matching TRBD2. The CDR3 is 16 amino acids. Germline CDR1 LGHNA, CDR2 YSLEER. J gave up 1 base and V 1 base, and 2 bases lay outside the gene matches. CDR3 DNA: TGCGCCAGCAGCCAAGGGACTAGCGGGACTTCCTACGAGCAGTACTTC. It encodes CASSQGTSGTSYEQYF.

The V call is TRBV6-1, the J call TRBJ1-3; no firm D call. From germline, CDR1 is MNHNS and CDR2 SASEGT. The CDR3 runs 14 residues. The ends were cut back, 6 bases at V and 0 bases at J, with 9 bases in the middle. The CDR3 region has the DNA TGTGCCAGCAGAACAGTGTTCTCTGGAAACACCATATATTTT. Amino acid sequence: CASRTVFSGNTIYF.

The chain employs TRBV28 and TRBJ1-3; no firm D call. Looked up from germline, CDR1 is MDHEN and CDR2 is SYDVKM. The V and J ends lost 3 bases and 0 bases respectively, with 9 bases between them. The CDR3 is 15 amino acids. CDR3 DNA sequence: TGTGCCAGCAGTTTTGGAGGGAGCTCTGGAAACACCATATATTTT. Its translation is CASSFGGSSGNTIYF.

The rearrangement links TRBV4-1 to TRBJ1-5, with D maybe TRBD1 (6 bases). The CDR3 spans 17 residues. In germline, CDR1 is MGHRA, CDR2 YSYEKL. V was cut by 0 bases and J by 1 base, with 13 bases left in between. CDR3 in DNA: TGCGCCAGCAGCCAAGAACATAACAGGGTGAGCAATCAGCCCCAGCATTTT. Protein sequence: CASSQEHNRVSNQPQHF.

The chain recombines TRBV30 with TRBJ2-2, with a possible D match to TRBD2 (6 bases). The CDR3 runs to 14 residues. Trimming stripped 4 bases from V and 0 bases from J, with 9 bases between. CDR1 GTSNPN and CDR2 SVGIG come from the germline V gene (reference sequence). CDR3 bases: TGTGCCTGGACGCGACTAGCGAACACCGGGGAGCTGTTTTTT. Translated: CAWTRLANTGELFF. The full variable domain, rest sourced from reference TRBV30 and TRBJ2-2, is SQTIHQWPATLVQPVGSPLSLECTVEGTSNPNLYWYRQAAGRGLQLLFYSVGIGQISSEVPQNLSASRPQDRQFILSSKKLLLSDSGFYLCAWTRLANTGELFFGEGSRLTVL.

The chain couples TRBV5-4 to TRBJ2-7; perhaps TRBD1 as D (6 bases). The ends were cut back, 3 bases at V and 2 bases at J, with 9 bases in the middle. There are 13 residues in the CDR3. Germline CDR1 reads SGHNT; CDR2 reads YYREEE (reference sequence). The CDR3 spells CASSSRDTYEQYF. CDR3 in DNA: TGTGCCAGCAGCTCCAGGGACACCTACGAGCAGTACTTC.

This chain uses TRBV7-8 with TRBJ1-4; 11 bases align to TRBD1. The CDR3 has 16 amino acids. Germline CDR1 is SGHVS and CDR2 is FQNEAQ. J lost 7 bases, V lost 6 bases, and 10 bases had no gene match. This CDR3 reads CASRMDRGLGSEKLFF. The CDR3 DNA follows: TGTGCCAGCAGAATGGACAGGGGGCTAGGTAGTGAAAAACTGTTTTTT. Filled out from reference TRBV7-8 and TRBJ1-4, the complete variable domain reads GAGVSQSPRYKVAKRGQDVALRCDPISGHVSLFWYQQALGQGPEFLTYFQNEAQLDKSGLPSDRFFAERPEGSVSTLKIQRTQQEDSAVYLCASRMDRGLGSEKLFFGSGTQLSVL.

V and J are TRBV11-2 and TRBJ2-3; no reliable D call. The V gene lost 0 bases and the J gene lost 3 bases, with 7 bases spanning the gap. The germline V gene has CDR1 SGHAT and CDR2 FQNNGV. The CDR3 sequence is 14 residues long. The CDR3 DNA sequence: TGTGCCAGCAGCTTAGATTCCCCAACAGATACGCAGTATTTT. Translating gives CASSLDSPTDTQYF.

The CDR3 DNA is TGTGCCAGCAGTTACGTGGGGACAGGGGTGGCTGAAGCTTTCTTT. It translates to CASSYVGTGVAEAFF. V gene TRBV6-6 combines with J gene TRBJ1-1, with 10 bases lining up with TRBD1. Looked up from germline, CDR1 is MNHNY and CDR2 is SVGAGI (reference sequence). This CDR3 is built from 15 residues. Germline trimming cut 2 bases from V and 6 bases from J; bases unmatched to any gene: 6.

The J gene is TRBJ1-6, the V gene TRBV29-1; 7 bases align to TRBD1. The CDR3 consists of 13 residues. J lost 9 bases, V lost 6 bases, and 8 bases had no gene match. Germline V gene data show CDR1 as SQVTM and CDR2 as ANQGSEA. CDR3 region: CSVVTGSISPLHF. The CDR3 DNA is TGCAGCGTAGTGACAGGGTCGATTTCACCCCTCCACTTT. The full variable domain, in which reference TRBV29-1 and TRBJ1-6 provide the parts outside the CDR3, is SAVISQKPSRDICQRGTSLTIQCQVDSQVTMMFWYRQQPGQSLTLIATANQGSEATYESGFVIDKFPISRPNLTFSTLTVSNMSPEDSSIYLCSVVTGSISPLHFGNGTRLTVT.

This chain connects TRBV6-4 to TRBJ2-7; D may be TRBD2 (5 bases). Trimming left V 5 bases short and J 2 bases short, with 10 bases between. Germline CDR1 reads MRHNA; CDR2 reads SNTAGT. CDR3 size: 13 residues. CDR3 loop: CASSLGLPYEQYF. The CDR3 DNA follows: TGTGCCAGCAGTTTAGGACTTCCCTACGAGCAGTACTTC.

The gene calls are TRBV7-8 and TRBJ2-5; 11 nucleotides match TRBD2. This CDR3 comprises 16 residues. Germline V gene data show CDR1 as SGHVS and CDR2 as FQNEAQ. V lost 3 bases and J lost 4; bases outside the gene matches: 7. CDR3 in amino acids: CASSLSSGGAGETQYF. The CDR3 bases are TGTGCCAGCAGCTTGAGTAGCGGGGGGGCCGGAGAGACCCAGTACTTC.

The CDR3 loop is CASSLSQRQSLYGYTF. DNA for the CDR3: TGTGCCAGTAGCCTATCACAACGACAGAGCCTCTATGGCTACACCTTC. The rearrangement links TRBV5-4 to TRBJ1-2, with TRBD1 as a possible D gene (5 bases). Germline assignment: CDR1 SGHNT and CDR2 YYREEE (reference sequence). V was trimmed by 8 bases and J by 4 bases, leaving 24 bases between them. The CDR3 spans 16 residues.

The CDR3 loop is CASSRTGFEQYF. The CDR3 coding sequence is TGTGCCAGCAGCAGGACAGGGTTCGAGCAGTACTTC. V is TRBV6-5 and J is TRBJ2-7, with TRBD1 matching 8 bases. V trimming: 6 bases; J trimming: 6 bases; junction bases outside the gene matches: 4. The germline gives CDR1 MNHEY, CDR2 SVGAGI. The CDR3 is made up of 12 amino acids.

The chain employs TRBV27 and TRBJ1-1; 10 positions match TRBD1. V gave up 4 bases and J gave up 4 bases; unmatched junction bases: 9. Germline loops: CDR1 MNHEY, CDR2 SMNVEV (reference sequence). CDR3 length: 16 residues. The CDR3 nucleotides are TGTGCCAGCAGTTCCCGACAGGGGGCCTTAGTCACTGAAGCTTTCTTT. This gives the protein CASSSRQGALVTEAFF.

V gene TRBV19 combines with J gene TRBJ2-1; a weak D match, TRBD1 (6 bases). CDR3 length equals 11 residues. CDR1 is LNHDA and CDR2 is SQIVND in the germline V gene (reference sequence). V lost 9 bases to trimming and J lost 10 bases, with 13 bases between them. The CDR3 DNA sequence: TGTGCCAGCGGAACAGGGTGGGAGCAGTTCTTC. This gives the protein CASGTGWEQFF.

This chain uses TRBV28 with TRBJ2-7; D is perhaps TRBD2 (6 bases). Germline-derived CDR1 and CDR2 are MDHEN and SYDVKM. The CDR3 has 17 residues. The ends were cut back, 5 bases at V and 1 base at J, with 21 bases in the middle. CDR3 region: CASSKPGGAEGSYEQYF. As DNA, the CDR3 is TGTGCCAGCAGTAAACCCGGCGGGGCTGAGGGGTCCTACGAGCAGTACTTC.

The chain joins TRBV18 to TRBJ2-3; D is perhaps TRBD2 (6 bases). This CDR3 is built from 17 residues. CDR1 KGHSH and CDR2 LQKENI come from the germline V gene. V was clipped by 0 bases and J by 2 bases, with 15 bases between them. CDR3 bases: TGTGCCAGCTCACCACCCAATCCCGGAGGGCACACAGATACGCAGTATTTT. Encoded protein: CASSPPNPGGHTDTQYF.

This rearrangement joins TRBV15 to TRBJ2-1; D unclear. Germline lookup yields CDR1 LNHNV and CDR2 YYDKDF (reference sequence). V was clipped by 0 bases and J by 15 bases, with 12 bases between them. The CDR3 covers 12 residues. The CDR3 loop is CATSRDSGDRFF. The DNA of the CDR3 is TGTGCCACCAGCAGAGATTCGGGTGATCGGTTCTTC.

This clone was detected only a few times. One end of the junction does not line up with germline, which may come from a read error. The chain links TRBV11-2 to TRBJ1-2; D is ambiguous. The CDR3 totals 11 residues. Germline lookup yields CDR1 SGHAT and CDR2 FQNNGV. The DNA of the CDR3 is TGTGCCAGCAGCTTAGAGAGGGATACCGCATTC. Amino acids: CASSLERDTAF.

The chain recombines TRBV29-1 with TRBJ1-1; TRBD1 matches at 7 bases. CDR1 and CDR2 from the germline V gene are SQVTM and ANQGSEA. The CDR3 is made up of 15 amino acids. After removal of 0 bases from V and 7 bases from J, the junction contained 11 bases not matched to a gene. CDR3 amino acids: CSVEDPPRGGSEAFF. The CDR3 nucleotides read TGCAGCGTTGAAGACCCACCCCGAGGGGGCAGTGAAGCTTTCTTT.

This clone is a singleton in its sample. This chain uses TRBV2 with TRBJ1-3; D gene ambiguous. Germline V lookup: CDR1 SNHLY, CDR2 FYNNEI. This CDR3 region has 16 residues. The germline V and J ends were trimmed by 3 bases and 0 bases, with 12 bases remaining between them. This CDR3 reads CASSERQLSSGNTIYF. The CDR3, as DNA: TGTGCCAGCAGTGAGCGGCAACTAAGCTCTGGAAACACCATATATTTT.

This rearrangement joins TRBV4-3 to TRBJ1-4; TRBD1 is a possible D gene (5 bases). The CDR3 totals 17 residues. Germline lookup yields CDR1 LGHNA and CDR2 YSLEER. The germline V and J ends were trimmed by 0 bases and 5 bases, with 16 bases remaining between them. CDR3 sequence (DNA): TGCGCCAGCAGCCAAGATCTGGGTGAATGGGGCAATGAAAAACTGTTTTTT. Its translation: CASSQDLGEWGNEKLFF.

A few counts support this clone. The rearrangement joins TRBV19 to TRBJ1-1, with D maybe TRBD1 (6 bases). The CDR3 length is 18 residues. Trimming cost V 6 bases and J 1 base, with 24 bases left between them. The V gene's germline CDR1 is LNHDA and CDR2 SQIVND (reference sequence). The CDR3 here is CASRHTTAGDGSNTEAFF. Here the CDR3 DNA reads TGTGCCAGTAGGCACACGACTGCAGGGGATGGGTCGAACACTGAAGCTTTCTTT. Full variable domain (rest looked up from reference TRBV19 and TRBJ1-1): DGGITQSPKYLFRKEGQNVTLSCEQNLNHDAMYWYRQDPGQGLRLIYYSQIVNDFQKGDIAEGYSVSREKKESFPLTVTSAQKNPTAFYLCASRHTTAGDGSNTEAFFGQGTRLTVV.

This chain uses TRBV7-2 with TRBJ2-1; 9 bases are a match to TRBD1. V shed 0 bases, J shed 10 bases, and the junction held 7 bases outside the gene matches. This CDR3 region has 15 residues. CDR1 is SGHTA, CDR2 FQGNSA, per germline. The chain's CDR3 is CASSLAGTGWKEQFF. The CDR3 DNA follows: TGTGCCAGCAGCTTAGCCGGGACAGGGTGGAAAGAGCAGTTCTTC.

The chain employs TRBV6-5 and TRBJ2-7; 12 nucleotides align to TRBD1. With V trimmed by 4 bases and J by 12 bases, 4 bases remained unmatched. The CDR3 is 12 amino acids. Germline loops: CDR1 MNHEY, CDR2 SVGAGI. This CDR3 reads CASSSGTGGLYF. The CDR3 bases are TGTGCCAGCAGTTCCGGGACAGGGGGCCTGTACTTC.

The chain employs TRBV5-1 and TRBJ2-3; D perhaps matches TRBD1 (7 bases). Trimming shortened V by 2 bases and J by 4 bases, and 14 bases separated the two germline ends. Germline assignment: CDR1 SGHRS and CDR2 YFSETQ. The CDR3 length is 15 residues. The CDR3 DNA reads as TGCGCCAGCAGCTTCCCGGAGGGGGCCCCAGATACGCAGTATTTT. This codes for CASSFPEGAPDTQYF.